There are many counts of the clone carrying this T cell receptor beta chain. This sample was included in a study of metastatic and nonmetastatic thyroid tumors. Overall study: Repertoires from malignant and benign thyroid patients were compared across blood and tumor or nodule tissue.

Thyroid surgery was preceded by no treatment in any patient. Trimming cost V 2 bases and J 0 bases, with 8 bases left between them. The CDR3 covers 14 residues. Germline V gene data show CDR1 as MDHEN and CDR2 as SYDVKM. TCRdb reanalyzed the PCR reads via MiXCR. The sample includes around 46,000 clones, 22% seen only once; the top ten take approximately 3.6%. This clonotype was obtained from a male donor with papillary thyroid cancer or a benign thyroid nodule (not recorded which). Some clones in this sample may be carry-over from other donors' samples. The chain is built from TRBV28 and TRBJ2-7, with no clear D. Sequenced: blood. This chain's CDR3 is CASSLKQSSYEQYF. The CDR3 DNA reads as TGTGCCAGCAGTTTAAAACAAAGCTCCTACGAGCAGTACTTC.